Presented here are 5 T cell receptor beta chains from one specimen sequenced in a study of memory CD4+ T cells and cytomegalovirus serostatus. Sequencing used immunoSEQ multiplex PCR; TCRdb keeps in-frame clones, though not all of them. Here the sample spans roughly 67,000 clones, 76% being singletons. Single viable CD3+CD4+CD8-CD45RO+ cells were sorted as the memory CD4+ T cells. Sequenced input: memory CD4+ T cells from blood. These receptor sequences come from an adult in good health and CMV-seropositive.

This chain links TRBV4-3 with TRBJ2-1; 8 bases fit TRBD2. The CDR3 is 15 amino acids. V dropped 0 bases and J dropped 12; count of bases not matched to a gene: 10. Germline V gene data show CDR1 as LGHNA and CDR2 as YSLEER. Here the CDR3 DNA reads TGCGCCAGCAGCCAAGATGCTAGCGGGCCGATAACGCAGTTCTTC. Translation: CASSQDASGPITQFF.

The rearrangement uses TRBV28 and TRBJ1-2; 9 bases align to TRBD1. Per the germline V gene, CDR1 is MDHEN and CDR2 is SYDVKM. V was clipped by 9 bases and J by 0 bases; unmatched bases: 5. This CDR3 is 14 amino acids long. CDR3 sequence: CASLQGASNYGYTF. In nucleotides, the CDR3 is TGTGCCAGTCTACAGGGGGCGTCTAACTATGGCTACACCTTC.

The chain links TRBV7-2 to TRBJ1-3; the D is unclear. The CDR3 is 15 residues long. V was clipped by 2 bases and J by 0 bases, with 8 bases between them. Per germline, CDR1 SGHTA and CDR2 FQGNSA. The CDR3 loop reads CASSLPRRSGNTIYF. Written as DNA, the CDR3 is TGTGCCAGCAGCTTACCCAGGCGCTCTGGAAACACCATATATTTT.

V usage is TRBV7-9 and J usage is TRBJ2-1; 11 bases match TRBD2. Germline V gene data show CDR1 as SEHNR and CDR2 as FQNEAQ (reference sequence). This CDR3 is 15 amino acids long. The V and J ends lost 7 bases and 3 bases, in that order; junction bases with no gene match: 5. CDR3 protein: CASTVAGGIYNEQFF. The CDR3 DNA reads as TGTGCCAGCACAGTAGCGGGGGGGATCTACAATGAGCAGTTCTTC.

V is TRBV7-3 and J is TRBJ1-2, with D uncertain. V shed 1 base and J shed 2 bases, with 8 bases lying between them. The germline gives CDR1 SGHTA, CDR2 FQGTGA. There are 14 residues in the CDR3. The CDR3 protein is CASSLSAGNYGYTF. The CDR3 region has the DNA TGTGCCAGCAGCTTAAGTGCCGGAAACTATGGCTACACCTTC.